The present T cell receptor (beta chain) was sequenced within a study of blood T cell repertoires in COVID-19. Study at large: The origin of the acute and convalescent COVID-19 samples was the United States, Italy and Spain. PBMCs, B-cell-depleted T cells, or T cells provided the cDNA or gDNA that made up the material.

Original analysis: Counts of nucleated cells, estimated from reference gene primer amplification, were obtained. The assay was immunoSEQ multiplex PCR, and TCRdb's table has in-frame clones only and misses some. V and J calls and clone size are those listed in that table; D and trimming were worked out from the DNA. The sample includes fewer than 200,000 clones, 88% of them seen just once. The CDR3 is 15 residues long. Germline V gene lookup returns CDR1 MNHNS and CDR2 SASEGT. V dropped 0 bases and J dropped 6 bases, with 14 bases sitting between them. What was sequenced was peripheral blood. The receptor was derived from a man aged 50-59 years who had recovered from COVID-19. This chain uses TRBV6-1 with TRBJ1-1; perhaps TRBD1 as D (5 bases). CDR3 region: CASSEALEGRSEAFF. In nucleotides, the CDR3 is TGTGCCAGCAGTGAAGCGCTGGAGGGGAGGTCTGAAGCTTTCTTT.